These 25 T cell receptor beta chains were sequenced from one sample in a study of cytomegalovirus exposure and HLA in healthy donors. Researchers ran the PCR with 60 Vbeta and 13 Jbeta primers. Profiled with immunoSEQ multiplex PCR; TCRdb holds only in-frame clones, not every one. This sample carries around 150,000 clones, around two thirds of them seen once, and the ten largest clones take about 9.4%. The sequenced sample was PBMCs. Receptors were obtained from a man aged 25 to 45 in good health and CMV-seropositive.

The chain couples TRBV6-5 to TRBJ2-7; TRBD2 matches at 8 bases. Germline loops: CDR1 MNHEY, CDR2 SVGAGI. This CDR3 is 15 amino acids long. V trimming: 1 base; J trimming: 3 bases; junction bases outside the gene matches: 5. The DNA of the CDR3 is TGTGCCAGCAGTTACTTTCCGGGAGGGAACTACGAGCAGTACTTC. Protein sequence: CASSYFPGGNYEQYF.

The CDR3 here is CASMLTWSGERISNTGELFF. DNA of the CDR3: TGTGCCAGCATGCTAACTTGGTCGGGGGAAAGAATATCGAACACCGGGGAGCTGTTTTTT. The chain is built from TRBV28 and TRBJ2-2; D possibly corresponds to TRBD2 (6 bases). This CDR3 spans 20 amino acids. Germline V CDR1 and CDR2: MDHEN, SYDVKM. Trimming removed 7 bases at V and 0 bases at J, with 27 bases between.

This sequence joins TRBV5-1 and TRBJ2-2; maybe TRBD2 (5 bases). This CDR3 is built from 18 residues. V was shortened by 4 bases and J by 0 bases, with 19 bases between the two germline ends. CDR1 is SGHRS, CDR2 YFSETQ, per germline. The CDR3, as DNA: TGCGCCAGCAGCCATCCCCAAGAGGGAGCCCCGAACACCGGGGAGCTGTTTTTT. It is translated as CASSHPQEGAPNTGELFF. Together with reference TRBV5-1 and TRBJ2-2, the CDR3 gives the full variable domain: KAGVTQTPRYLIKTRGQQVTLSCSPISGHRSVSWYQQTPGQGLQFLFEYFSETQRNKGNFPGRFSGRQFSNSRSEMNVSTLELGDSALYLCASSHPQEGAPNTGELFFGEGSRLTVL.

The gene calls are TRBV6-5 and TRBJ2-1; TRBD2 might be the D (5 bases). This CDR3 has 13 amino acids. Germline values: CDR1 MNHEY, CDR2 SVGAGI. Trimming pared 7 bases from V and 7 bases from J, leaving 14 bases between. CDR3 in DNA: TGTGCCAGCAAATCCGGGATTTCAAATGAGCAGTTCTTC. Amino acid sequence: CASKSGISNEQFF.

The chain employs TRBV4-1 and TRBJ2-1; TRBD2 aligns across 9 bases. Germline CDR1 MGHRA, CDR2 YSYEKL. V was clipped by 1 base and J by 6 bases; unmatched bases: 4. CDR3 length: 15 residues. The CDR3 bases are TGCGCCAGCAGCCAAGTCGGACTAGCGTTCAATGAGCAGTTCTTC. Its protein product is CASSQVGLAFNEQFF.

CDR3 sequence (DNA): TGCAGTGCTAGAACTTACAATGAGCAGTTCTTC. Its translation: CSARTYNEQFF. V and J are TRBV20-1 and TRBJ2-1; no definite D call. The CDR3 loop spans 11 amino acids. Germline V gives CDR1 DFQATT, CDR2 SNEGSKA (reference sequence). The V and J ends lost 2 bases and 4 bases respectively, with 3 bases between them.

This clone was detected only a few times. The V and J genes are TRBV7-8 and TRBJ1-6; perhaps TRBD1 as D (5 bases). Per the germline V gene, CDR1 is SGHVS and CDR2 is FQNEAQ. The germline V and J ends were trimmed by 4 bases and 7 bases, with 17 bases remaining between them. The CDR3 is made up of 16 amino acids. For the CDR3, the DNA is TGTGCCAGCAGCTCCACCAATGGGGGGGGGAATTCACCCCTCCACTTT. As protein: CASSSTNGGGNSPLHF. Full variable domain (remainder filled in from reference TRBV7-8 and TRBJ1-6): GAGVSQSPRYKVAKRGQDVALRCDPISGHVSLFWYQQALGQGPEFLTYFQNEAQLDKSGLPSDRFFAERPEGSVSTLKIQRTQQEDSAVYLCASSSTNGGGNSPLHFGNGTRLTVT.

This clone turned up a few times. The gene calls are TRBV5-8 and TRBJ1-2; 7 bases are shared with TRBD1. The CDR3 consists of 14 residues. V lost 4 bases to trimming and J lost 4 bases; unmatched junction nucleotides: 7. CDR1 SGHTS and CDR2 YDEGEE come from the germline V gene. The CDR3 nucleotides are TGTGCCAGCAGCGCCGGGACAGAACTCTATGGCTACACCTTC. Protein product: CASSAGTELYGYTF.

The V call is TRBV5-4, the J call TRBJ2-3, with D tentatively TRBD2 (6 bases). V lost 4 bases to trimming and J lost 2 bases, with 14 bases between them. CDR1 is SGHNT and CDR2 is YYREEE in the germline V gene (reference sequence). The CDR3 runs 15 residues. This CDR3 is CASSRGTGTTDTQYF. Here the CDR3 DNA reads TGTGCCAGCAGCCGGGGGACTGGTACCACAGATACGCAGTATTTT.

Details on this clone: Sequence at one end of the junction differs from germline and may be a read error. The J gene is TRBJ1-1, the V gene TRBV7-7; tentatively, D is TRBD1 (5 bases). Germline lookup yields CDR1 SSHAT and CDR2 FNYEAQ (reference sequence). This CDR3 spans 17 amino acids. The CDR3 nucleotides are TGTGCTAGCAGCTTAGAGGTTAGATGGGGCGGCGGCACTGAAGCTTTCTTT. As protein: CASSLEVRWGGGTEAFF. Drawing the rest from reference TRBV7-7 and TRBJ1-1, the complete variable domain is GAGVSQSPRYKVTKRGQDVTLRCDPISSHATLYWYQQALGQGPEFLTYFNYEAQPDKSGLPSDRFSAERPEGSISTLTIQRTEQRDSAMYRCASSLEVRWGGGTEAFFGQGTRLTVV.

This clone was counted once. The chain links TRBV28 to TRBJ1-5; D unclear. Germline V lookup: CDR1 MDHEN, CDR2 SYDVKM. The CDR3 contains 15 residues. Trimming shortened V by 8 bases and J by 4 bases, and 18 bases separated the two germline ends. CDR3 in DNA: TGTGCCAGCGAACCCCGGTTCATTGGTAATCAGCCCCAGCATTTT. It translates to CASEPRFIGNQPQHF.

The genes are TRBV11-2 and TRBJ1-5; D ambiguous. The CDR3 has 13 residues. The V and J ends lost 6 bases and 5 bases respectively, with 11 bases between them. Germline assignment: CDR1 SGHAT and CDR2 FQNNGV. The CDR3: CASSPDTYQPQHF. CDR3 nucleotides: TGTGCCAGCAGTCCAGACACGTATCAGCCCCAGCATTTT.

The V call is TRBV30, the J call TRBJ2-7; TRBD1 might be the D (5 bases). Germline V gene data show CDR1 as GTSNPN and CDR2 as SVGIG (reference sequence). This CDR3 region has 13 residues. Trimming cost V 4 bases and J 6 bases, with 16 bases left between them. CDR3: CAWTRTSSSEQYF. The DNA of the CDR3 is TGTGCCTGGACCAGGACATCTTCTAGCGAGCAGTACTTC.

CDR3 region: CSVGVHAVGAPYEQYF. Written as DNA, the CDR3 is TGCAGCGTTGGAGTCCACGCCGTTGGGGCCCCCTACGAGCAGTACTTC. V and J are TRBV29-1 and TRBJ2-7, with D possibly being TRBD1 (5 bases). The ends were cut back, 4 bases at V and 2 bases at J, with 21 bases in the middle. Germline V gives CDR1 SQVTM, CDR2 ANQGSEA. The CDR3 extends over 16 amino acids.

This clone was found a few times. The chain uses TRBV27 and TRBJ1-1, with TRBD1 identical over 7 bases. The germline V gene has CDR1 MNHEY and CDR2 SMNVEV (reference sequence). This CDR3 is built from 13 residues. V gave up 5 bases and J gave up 8 bases; unmatched junction bases: 8. CDR3 in DNA: TGTGCCAGCAGTAACCCGGACAGGCAAGAAGCTTTCTTT. Amino acids: CASSNPDRQEAFF.

This clone has a handful of counts. The chain has TRBV28 and TRBJ2-1, with D possibly matching TRBD1 (6 bases). Germline CDR1 and CDR2: MDHEN and SYDVKM. The CDR3 runs to 12 residues. The V end lost 7 bases, the J end lost 8 bases, and 12 bases lay between the germline ends. As DNA, the CDR3 is TGTGCCAGCACTCTACAGGGCGATGAGCAGTTCTTC. Protein: CASTLQGDEQFF. Using reference TRBV28 and TRBJ2-1 for the parts outside the CDR3, the full variable domain is DVKVTQSSRYLVKRTGEKVFLECVQDMDHENMFWYRQDPGLGLRLIYFSYDVKMKEKGDIPEGYSVSREKKERFSLILESASTNQTSMYLCASTLQGDEQFFGPGTRLTVL.

This clone was detected once. V gene TRBV6-6 combines with J gene TRBJ1-5; D may be TRBD1 (6 bases). The germline gives CDR1 MNHNY, CDR2 SVGAGI (reference sequence). The V end was cut by 2 bases, the J end by 6 bases, with 14 bases between. CDR3 length: 15 amino acids. For the CDR3, the DNA is TGTGCCAGCAGTTACCAACAGGGAGAAGGTCAGCCCCAGCATTTT. Its translation is CASSYQQGEGQPQHF.

This clone was seen a few times. The chain uses TRBV7-8 and TRBJ1-5, with no clear D. The V end was cut by 1 base, the J end by 2 bases, with 6 bases between. The CDR3 has 14 residues. CDR1 is SGHVS, CDR2 FQNEAQ, per germline. CDR3 protein: CASSLVRGNQPQHF. For the CDR3, the DNA is TGTGCCAGCAGCTTAGTGCGTGGCAATCAGCCCCAGCATTTT.

The CDR3 protein is CASSGSGTVITGELFF. In nucleotides, the CDR3 is TGTGCCAGCAGCGGGTCAGGGACAGTAATCACCGGGGAGCTGTTTTTT. The chain combines TRBV9 with TRBJ2-2; 7 nucleotides align to TRBD1. The length of the CDR3 is 16 residues. V lost 3 bases, J lost 4 bases, and 9 bases stayed unmatched. Germline loops: CDR1 SGDLS, CDR2 YYNGEE.

The rearrangement links TRBV2 to TRBJ2-3; D gene ambiguous. The V end lost 0 bases, the J end lost 2 bases, and 9 bases lay between the germline ends. Germline V gene lookup returns CDR1 SNHLY and CDR2 FYNNEI. This CDR3 comprises 15 residues. The CDR3 nucleotides read TGTGCCAGCAGTGAAGCGCGGTCCGTCACAGATACGCAGTATTTT. As protein: CASSEARSVTDTQYF.

The chain combines TRBV28 with TRBJ2-3; 9 nucleotides line up with TRBD2. Looked up from germline, CDR1 is MDHEN and CDR2 is SYDVKM. Unmatched junction bases numbered 7, after V lost 0 bases and J lost 0 bases. This CDR3 spans 18 amino acids. CDR3 protein: CASSLWPQTSGSTDTQYF. In DNA form, the CDR3 reads TGTGCCAGCAGTTTATGGCCGCAGACTAGCGGTAGCACAGATACGCAGTATTTT.

The gene calls are TRBV27 and TRBJ1-2, with TRBD1 as a possible D gene (6 bases). Germline CDR1 MNHEY, CDR2 SMNVEV (reference sequence). The ends were cut back, 0 bases at V and 8 bases at J, with 16 bases in the middle. CDR3 length: 15 amino acids. The CDR3 sequence: CASSLSPGHLLGYTF. The CDR3 region has the DNA TGTGCCAGCAGTTTATCGCCGGGACACCTTTTGGGCTACACCTTC.

The rearrangement uses TRBV28 and TRBJ2-6; 7 bases align to TRBD1. The CDR3 length is 15 residues. Germline V lookup: CDR1 MDHEN, CDR2 SYDVKM. V trimming: 8 bases; J trimming: 5 bases; junction bases outside the gene matches: 9. The CDR3 sequence: CASSGGGQRANVLTF. The CDR3 DNA reads as TGTGCCAGCTCAGGGGGTGGCCAAAGGGCCAACGTCCTGACTTTC. The whole variable domain, filled in from reference TRBV28 and TRBJ2-6, reads DVKVTQSSRYLVKRTGEKVFLECVQDMDHENMFWYRQDPGLGLRLIYFSYDVKMKEKGDIPEGYSVSREKKERFSLILESASTNQTSMYLCASSGGGQRANVLTFGAGSRLTVL.

This chain connects TRBV7-9 to TRBJ2-7; 8 bases match TRBD2. This CDR3 spans 15 amino acids. Looked up from germline, CDR1 is SEHNR and CDR2 is FQNEAQ (reference sequence). V was pared by 5 bases and J by 5 bases, with 11 bases of the junction left unmatched. The DNA for the CDR3 is TGTGCCAGCAGCCTTCGGGGGGGAGATTTAGACGAGCAGTACTTC. Encoded protein: CASSLRGGDLDEQYF.

The chain joins TRBV11-1 to TRBJ2-1; D is ambiguous. CDR3 size: 15 residues. V was shortened by 5 bases and J by 9 bases, with 20 bases between the two germline ends. Germline values: CDR1 SGHAT, CDR2 FQDESV (reference sequence). CDR3 amino acids: CASSNTVHLRREQFF. The CDR3 coding sequence is TGTGCCAGCAGCAACACAGTACATCTAAGGCGTGAGCAGTTCTTC.